Listed below are T cell receptor beta chains from one sample, sequenced in a study of a mutant IDH1 vaccine in newly diagnosed glioma. Their specific antigens are unknown. This table comes from immunoSEQ multiplex PCR, and its TCRdb copy is limited to in-frame clones, with some not included. The sample carries over 50,000 clones, 81% recorded once. The material sequenced was PBMCs, taken from a glioma patient whose treatment included an IDH1 peptide vaccine. These receptors all come from a man aged 25 to 45 with glioma. Each CDR3 is given with its conserved first and last residue. The order of the fields is V gene, J gene, D gene, clone size, CDR3 DNA, CDR3 protein. A D gene is named only where the DNA matches it firmly. The size of a clone is reported for some rows only, either as once, few or many, or as a class for expanded clones.

TRBV19,TRBJ1-5,.,few,TGTGCCAGTAGTGGGGGCCTCAATCAGCCCCAGCATTTT,CASSGGLNQPQHF
TRBV7-9,TRBJ2-2,TRBD1,.,TGTGCCAGCAGCTTCCCGGGGACAGTGATTGGGGAGCTGTTTTTT,CASSFPGTVIGELFF
TRBV11-2,TRBJ1-1,TRBD1,few,TGTGCCAGCAGCAAACGACAGGGAAGGAACACTGAAGCTTTCTTT,CASSKRQGRNTEAFF
TRBV18,TRBJ1-2,.,.,TGTGCCAGCTCACCGGCCCTAGCGAGGGAACAGGGCTACACCTTC,CASSPALAREQGYTF
TRBV10-2,TRBJ2-7,.,.,TGCGCCAGCACGTTGGCGGGGTCGGACTACGAGCAGTACTTC,CASTLAGSDYEQYF
TRBV2,TRBJ2-7,.,.,TGTGCCAGCACCAGGGGCCCCTACGAGCAGTACTTC,CASTRGPYEQYF
TRBV6-6,TRBJ2-7,.,once,TGTGCCAGCAGGCAGACATCTAGTTCCTACGAGCAGTACTTC,CASRQTSSSYEQYF
TRBV5-1,TRBJ1-3,.,once,TGCGCCAGCAGTTTTTCGGGGGGCTCTGGAAACACCATATATTTT,CASSFSGGSGNTIYF
TRBV2,TRBJ2-3,TRBD1,.,TGTGCCAGCAGGGGGGACAGGGGGGCTAGCACAGATACGCAGTATTTT,CASRGDRGASTDTQYF
TRBV27,TRBJ1-2,TRBD1,.,TGTGCCAGCAGTTTTGGACAGGGGGTCCTCTATGGCTACACCTTC,CASSFGQGVLYGYTF
TRBV6-5,TRBJ1-1,.,.,TGTGCCAGCAGTTACTATCGTGGGGGCAAAAGCACTGAAGCTTTCTTT,CASSYYRGGKSTEAFF
TRBV7-2,TRBJ2-1,TRBD1,once,TGTGCCAGCAGCTTAGTAGGGACAGGGGGTTATGAGCAGTTCTTC,CASSLVGTGGYEQFF
TRBV7-9,TRBJ1-2,.,.,TGTGCCAGCAGCTTAGTGGCAGGCCTCCGGACTAACTATGGCTACACCTTC,CASSLVAGLRTNYGYTF
TRBV10-3,TRBJ1-1,TRBD1,.,TGTGCCACCGAAGGGACAGGGGGTAGCACTGAAGCTTTCTTT,CATEGTGGSTEAFF
TRBV4-1,TRBJ1-1,TRBD1,.,TGCGCCAGCAGCCACCCGATAGGGACAGGAAAAATGAACACTGAAGCTTTCTTT,CASSHPIGTGKMNTEAFF
TRBV15,TRBJ1-1,.,.,TGTGCCACCAGCAGACAGGACACTGAAGCTTTCTTT,CATSRQDTEAFF